Below, 26 T cell receptor beta chains from the same sample are listed, as sequenced in a study of cytomegalovirus exposure and HLA in healthy donors. The PCR contained 60 Vbeta and 13 Jbeta primers. Assay used: immunoSEQ multiplex PCR; TCRdb lists only in-frame clones, some missing. This sample carries about 120,000 clones, about 10% of them seen once, and the ten largest clones take 2.5% to 3.5%. The sample consisted of PBMCs. The source is a man in his thirties or forties in good health and CMV-seronegative.

This clone was counted only a few times. The V call is TRBV27, the J call TRBJ2-1; 15 bases fit TRBD2. This CDR3 region has 18 residues. Germline CDR1 is MNHEY and CDR2 is SMNVEV (reference sequence). Losses at the gene ends were 6 bases for V and 1 base for J; bases not matched to a gene: 7. The CDR3 nucleotides read TGTGCCAGCAGGTGGACTAGCGGGGGGGCCGGGTCCTACAATGAGCAGTTCTTC. Translation gives CASRWTSGGAGSYNEQFF.

This clone has a handful of counts. Its ends do not fully match the called genes, so a read error is possible. The chain employs TRBV7-9 and TRBJ2-3, with a weak D call TRBD2 (5 bases). Germline CDR1 and CDR2: SEHNR and FQNEAQ (reference sequence). There are 14 residues in the CDR3. CDR3 sequence (DNA): TGTGCCAGCAGCGCAGCTTCTAGCACAAATACGCAGTATTTT. Translated: CASSAASSTNTQYF.

The chain recombines TRBV5-6 with TRBJ2-7; TRBD1 might be the D (6 bases). CDR3 length: 16 amino acids. Between the trimmed V and J ends, which lost 4 bases and 0 bases, there was a span of 17 bases. Germline values: CDR1 SGHDT, CDR2 YYEEEE. In nucleotides, the CDR3 is TGTGCCAGCAGCCCTGGCCCCGGACAGCACTCCTACGAGCAGTACTTC. Its translation: CASSPGPGQHSYEQYF.

This clone was seen a handful of times. The rearrangement joins TRBV5-1 to TRBJ2-7, with D possibly matching TRBD1 (6 bases). The V gene's germline CDR1 is SGHRS and CDR2 YFSETQ. The CDR3 is 15 residues long. The ends were cut back, 1 base at V and 6 bases at J, with 17 bases in the middle. The CDR3 bases are TGCGCCAGCAGCTTGAGGCAGGGGTCCTCGGGCGAGCAGTACTTC. It yields the protein CASSLRQGSSGEQYF.

The V and J genes are TRBV25-1 and TRBJ2-3; TRBD2 might be the D (6 bases). In germline, CDR1 is MGHDK, CDR2 SYGVNS. The CDR3 extends over 17 amino acids. V was clipped by 2 bases and J by 2 bases, with 17 bases between them. The CDR3 spells CASSENRREWATDTQYF. The CDR3 DNA reads TGTGCCAGCAGTGAAAATCGGCGGGAATGGGCCACAGATACGCAGTATTTT.

The chain has TRBV6-6 and TRBJ1-2; D may be TRBD1 (5 bases). The germline V and J ends were trimmed by 5 bases and 2 bases, with 9 bases remaining between them. The CDR3 totals 13 residues. Germline loops: CDR1 MNHNY, CDR2 SVGAGI (reference sequence). The CDR3 here is CASSPDRNYGYTF. DNA of the CDR3: TGTGCCAGCAGTCCCGACAGAAACTATGGCTACACCTTC.

The rearrangement joins TRBV12-5 to TRBJ1-4, with TRBD1 matching 11 bases. With 2 bases clipped from V and 2 bases from J, the junction kept 4 bases outside the gene matches. The germline CDR1 and CDR2 sequences are LGHNT and FRNRAP. The CDR3 has 17 residues. CDR3 sequence (DNA): TGTGCTAGTGGTTTGACAGGACAGGGGGCGACTAATGAAAAACTGTTTTTT. As protein: CASGLTGQGATNEKLFF.

The J gene is TRBJ2-3, the V gene TRBV14; D gene ambiguous. Trimming took off 3 bases at V and 2 bases at J, with 6 bases between the two ends. Looked up from germline, CDR1 is SGHDN and CDR2 is FVKESK. This CDR3 has 13 amino acids. The CDR3 DNA reads TGTGCCAGCAGCCATATAAACACAGATACGCAGTATTTT. Residues: CASSHINTDTQYF.

The CDR3 region is CASSQDRLSGQGGEQYF. CDR3 sequence (DNA): TGCGCCAGCAGCCAAGATCGTTTATCGGGTCAGGGTGGCGAGCAGTACTTC. The chain carries TRBV4-3 and TRBJ2-7; the D gene is possibly TRBD1 (5 bases). Trimming removed 0 bases at V and 6 bases at J, with 21 bases between. This CDR3 is 17 amino acids long. CDR1 and CDR2 from the germline V gene are LGHNA and YSLEER.

This clone was seen more than once but under ten times. The chain has TRBV30 and TRBJ1-4; tentative D call: TRBD1 (5 bases). Per the germline V gene, CDR1 is GTSNPN and CDR2 is SVGIG (reference sequence). The CDR3 runs to 15 residues. The ends were cut back, 4 bases at V and 1 base at J, with 13 bases in the middle. CDR3 in DNA: TGTGCCTGGATGCAGGGTTGGGAAACTAATGAAAAACTGTTTTTT. Its translation is CAWMQGWETNEKLFF.

The chain is built from TRBV12-5 and TRBJ1-1; no firm D call. CDR1 LGHNT and CDR2 FRNRAP come from the germline V gene. Trimming pared 6 bases from V and 0 bases from J, leaving 17 bases between. This CDR3 spans 16 amino acids. The CDR3 here is CASGNRRGSLNTEAFF. Written as DNA, the CDR3 is TGTGCTAGTGGGAATCGCCGAGGGTCCTTGAACACTGAAGCTTTCTTT. The full variable domain, in which reference TRBV12-5 and TRBJ1-1 provide the parts outside the CDR3, is DARVTQTPRHKVTEMGQEVTMRCQPILGHNTVFWYRQTMMQGLELLAYFRNRAPLDDSGMPKDRFSAEMPDATLATLKIQPSEPRDSAVYFCASGNRRGSLNTEAFFGQGTRLTVV.

This clone has a handful of counts. V usage is TRBV6-1 and J usage is TRBJ1-1; D is unresolved. V lost 6 bases to trimming and J lost 3 bases, with 11 bases between them. Germline-derived CDR1 and CDR2 are MNHNS and SASEGT. The CDR3 contains 13 residues. CDR3 protein: CASREGGDTEAFF. In DNA form, the CDR3 reads TGTGCCAGCAGGGAGGGCGGGGACACTGAAGCTTTCTTT.

This clone was seen a handful of times. The V and J genes are TRBV19 and TRBJ2-7; D is unclear. The CDR3 sequence is 15 residues long. Trimming removed 4 bases from V and 3 bases from J, with 16 bases in between. Looked up from germline, CDR1 is LNHDA and CDR2 is SQIVND (reference sequence). DNA for the CDR3: TGTGCCAGTAGTAACGCACCTGGGCCTATCTACGAGCAGTACTTC. Residues: CASSNAPGPIYEQYF.

This clone has a handful of counts. The rearrangement links TRBV7-9 to TRBJ2-3; 7 nucleotides match TRBD2. The CDR3 loop spans 16 amino acids. The germline V gene has CDR1 SEHNR and CDR2 FQNEAQ (reference sequence). The V and J ends lost 1 base and 0 bases, in that order; junction bases with no gene match: 4. The CDR3: CASSLVPGGSTDTQYF. DNA of the CDR3: TGTGCCAGCAGCTTAGTGCCGGGGGGAAGCACAGATACGCAGTATTTT.

V and J are TRBV6-1 and TRBJ1-2; TRBD1 aligns across 9 bases. The V segment lost 4 bases and the J segment 8 bases; nucleotides outside the gene matches: 8. Germline V gene sequence: CDR1 MNHNS, CDR2 SASEGT. This CDR3 is built from 14 residues. The CDR3 nucleotides are TGTGCCAGCAGTGTCGGGACAGGGATATCGGGCTACACCTTC. It specifies CASSVGTGISGYTF.

The chain has TRBV19 and TRBJ2-1, with D possibly TRBD2 on 5 matching bases. The CDR3 loop spans 14 amino acids. V was trimmed by 7 bases and J by 4 bases, leaving 14 bases between them. Germline V gene sequence: CDR1 LNHDA, CDR2 SQIVND (reference sequence). The DNA of the CDR3 is TGTGCCAGTACTCCGACCTGGGAGTACAATGAGCAGTTCTTC. This encodes CASTPTWEYNEQFF.

This clone appeared a few times. V is TRBV21-1 and J is TRBJ2-3; TRBD2 was called by the table and not checked on the DNA. TRBV21-1 is recorded as a pseudogene. This CDR3 contains 18 residues. In DNA form, the CDR3 reads TGTGCCAGCAGCACCCCTGGGAGGGTTGGCCCTAGCACAGATACGCAGTATTTT. Translating it yields CASSTPGRVGPSTDTQYF.

The V call is TRBV28, the J call TRBJ1-5; D is possibly TRBD1 (5 bases). Germline V gene sequence: CDR1 MDHEN, CDR2 SYDVKM. The CDR3 length is 15 residues. The V and J ends lost 5 bases and 6 bases respectively, with 17 bases between them. The CDR3 nucleotides are TGTGCCAGCAGTGGAGGGCAGGGAGTAGTTCAGCCCCAGCATTTT. Translation gives CASSGGQGVVQPQHF.

The genes are TRBV11-2 and TRBJ2-7; 8 bases map to TRBD2. This CDR3 comprises 17 residues. CDR1 and CDR2 (germline): SGHAT, FQNNGV. Unmatched junction bases numbered 13, after V lost 2 bases and J lost 4 bases. The CDR3 nucleotides read TGTGCCAGCAGCTTACTGGCGGGGGGAATAGGGGTGTACGAGCAGTACTTC. Amino acid sequence: CASSLLAGGIGVYEQYF.

The chain uses TRBV19 and TRBJ2-2; 11 positions agree with TRBD2. With 0 bases clipped from V and 8 bases from J, the junction kept 5 bases outside the gene matches. The CDR3 contains 16 residues. Germline-derived CDR1 and CDR2 are LNHDA and SQIVND (reference sequence). The CDR3 nucleotides read TGTGCCAGTAGTATAGAAGCTAGCGGGAGGTTGGGGGAGCTGTTTTTT. Its protein is CASSIEASGRLGELFF.

The chain has TRBV5-6 and TRBJ1-1, with D perhaps TRBD1 (5 bases). Germline-derived CDR1 and CDR2 are SGHDT and YYEEEE. Trimming took 0 bases from V and 7 from J, leaving 7 bases between them. The CDR3 is 12 residues long. The CDR3 DNA follows: TGTGCCAGCAGCTTGGCCGGGGGTGAAGCTTTCTTT. Amino acid sequence: CASSLAGGEAFF.

This chain uses TRBV12-5 with TRBJ1-2; unclear D gene. Trimming removed 0 bases from V and 8 bases from J, with 13 bases in between. Germline V gene data show CDR1 as LGHNT and CDR2 as FRNRAP. This CDR3 has 14 amino acids. CDR3 residues: CASGLVLSGSGYTF. CDR3 coding DNA: TGTGCTAGTGGTTTGGTACTATCGGGGTCAGGCTACACCTTC.

V usage is TRBV28 and J usage is TRBJ2-5; TRBD1 aligns across 7 bases. Germline CDR1 is MDHEN and CDR2 is SYDVKM. V dropped 6 bases and J dropped 0; count of bases not matched to a gene: 4. This CDR3 is built from 14 residues. CDR3 sequence: CASSPTGYQETQYF. The CDR3 region has the DNA TGTGCCAGCAGCCCGACAGGGTACCAAGAGACCCAGTACTTC. Supplemented by reference TRBV28 and TRBJ2-5, the full variable domain reads DVKVTQSSRYLVKRTGEKVFLECVQDMDHENMFWYRQDPGLGLRLIYFSYDVKMKEKGDIPEGYSVSREKKERFSLILESASTNQTSMYLCASSPTGYQETQYFGPGTRLLVL.

This clone was observed a few times. This chain joins TRBV5-6 and TRBJ2-7; weak D call: TRBD1 (6 bases). Germline V lookup: CDR1 SGHDT, CDR2 YYEEEE. The CDR3 is 15 residues long. The V end was cut by 2 bases, the J end by 0 bases, with 12 bases between. Here the CDR3 reads CASSLPTGFSYEQYF. In nucleotides, the CDR3 is TGTGCCAGCAGCTTACCGACAGGATTCTCCTACGAGCAGTACTTC.

This clone has just a few counts. V usage is TRBV6-5 and J usage is TRBJ2-7, with D possibly matching TRBD1 (6 bases). Germline V gene sequence: CDR1 MNHEY, CDR2 SVGAGI. The CDR3 loop spans 13 amino acids. The ends were cut back, 6 bases at V and 6 bases at J, with 15 bases in the middle. The CDR3 nucleotides are TGTGCCAGCAGCCCAAACAGGGTAGGCGAGCAGTACTTC. Translated, it gives CASSPNRVGEQYF.

V usage is TRBV9 and J usage is TRBJ2-1, with TRBD2 matching 11 bases. V lost 3 bases and J lost 6; bases outside the gene matches: 5. Germline V gives CDR1 SGDLS, CDR2 YYNGEE. The CDR3 spans 15 residues. The CDR3 nucleotides are TGTGCCAGCAGCGCCTCTAGCGGGAGGACCAATGAGCAGTTCTTC. Its protein product is CASSASSGRTNEQFF.